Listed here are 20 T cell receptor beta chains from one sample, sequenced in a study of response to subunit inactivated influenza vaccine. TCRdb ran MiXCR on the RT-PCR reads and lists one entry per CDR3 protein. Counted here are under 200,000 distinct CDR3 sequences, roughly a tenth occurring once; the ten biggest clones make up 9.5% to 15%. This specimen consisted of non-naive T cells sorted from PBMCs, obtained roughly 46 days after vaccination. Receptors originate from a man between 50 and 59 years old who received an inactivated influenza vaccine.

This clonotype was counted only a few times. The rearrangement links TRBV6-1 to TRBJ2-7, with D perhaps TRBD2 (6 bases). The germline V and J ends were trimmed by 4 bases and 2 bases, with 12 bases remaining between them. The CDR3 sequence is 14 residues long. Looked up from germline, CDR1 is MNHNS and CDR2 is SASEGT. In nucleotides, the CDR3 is TGTGCCAGCAGTGGGCGGGACGGAACCTACGAGCAGTACTTC. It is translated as CASSGRDGTYEQYF.

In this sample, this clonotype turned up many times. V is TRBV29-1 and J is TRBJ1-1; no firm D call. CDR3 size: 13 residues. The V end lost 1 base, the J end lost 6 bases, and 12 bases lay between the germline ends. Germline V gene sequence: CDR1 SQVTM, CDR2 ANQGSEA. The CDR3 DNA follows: TGCAGCGTTGAAGGGAGGCAGAGAGCTGAAGCTTTCTTT. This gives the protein CSVEGRQRAEAFF.

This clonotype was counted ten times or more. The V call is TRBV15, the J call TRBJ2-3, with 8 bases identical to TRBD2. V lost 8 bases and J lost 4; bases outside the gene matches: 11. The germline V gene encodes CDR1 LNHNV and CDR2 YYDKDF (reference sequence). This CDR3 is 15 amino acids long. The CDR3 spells CATSYRAGRADTQYF. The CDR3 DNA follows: TGTGCCACCTCATACCGGGCCGGGAGGGCAGATACGCAGTATTTT.

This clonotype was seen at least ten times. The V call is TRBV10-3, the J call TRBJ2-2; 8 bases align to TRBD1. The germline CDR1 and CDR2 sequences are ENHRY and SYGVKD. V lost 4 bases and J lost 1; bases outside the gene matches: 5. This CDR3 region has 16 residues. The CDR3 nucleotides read TGTGCCATCAGTGGCTTCGGACAGGGGAACACCGGGGAGCTGTTTTTT. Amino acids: CAISGFGQGNTGELFF.

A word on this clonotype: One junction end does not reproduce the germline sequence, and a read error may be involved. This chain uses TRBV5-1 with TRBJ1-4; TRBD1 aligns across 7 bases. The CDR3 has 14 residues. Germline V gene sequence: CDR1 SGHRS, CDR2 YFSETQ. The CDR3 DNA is TGCGCCAGCAGCTCGACAGGGTTAAATGATAAACTGTTTTTT. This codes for CASSSTGLNDKLFF.

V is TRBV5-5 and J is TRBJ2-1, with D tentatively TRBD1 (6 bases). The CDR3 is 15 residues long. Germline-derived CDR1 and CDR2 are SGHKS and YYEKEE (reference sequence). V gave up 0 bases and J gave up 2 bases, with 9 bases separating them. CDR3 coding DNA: TGTGCCAGCAGCTTGGTGGGGGCCACCTACAATGAGCAGTTCTTC. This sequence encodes CASSLVGATYNEQFF.

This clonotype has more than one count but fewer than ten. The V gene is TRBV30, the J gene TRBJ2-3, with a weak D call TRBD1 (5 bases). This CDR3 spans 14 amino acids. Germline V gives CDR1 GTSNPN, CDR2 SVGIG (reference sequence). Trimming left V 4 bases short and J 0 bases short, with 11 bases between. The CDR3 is CAWTTGVSTDTQYF. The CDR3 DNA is TGTGCCTGGACCACAGGAGTTAGCACAGATACGCAGTATTTT.

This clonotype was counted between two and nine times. For the CDR3, the DNA is TGTGCCAGCAGCCAACTGACAGGGAACACTGAAGCTTTCTTT. Amino acid sequence: CASSQLTGNTEAFF. The V call is TRBV4-2, the J call TRBJ1-1, with D possibly matching TRBD1 (6 bases). This CDR3 is built from 14 residues. Germline V gene lookup returns CDR1 LGHNA and CDR2 YNFKEQ. V lost 2 bases, J lost 1 base, and 8 bases lay in between.

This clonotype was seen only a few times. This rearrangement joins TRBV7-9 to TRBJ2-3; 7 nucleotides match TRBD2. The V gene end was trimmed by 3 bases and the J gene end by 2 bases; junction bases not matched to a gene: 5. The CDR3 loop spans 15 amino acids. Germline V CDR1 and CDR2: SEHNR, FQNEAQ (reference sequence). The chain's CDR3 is CASSFAGATTDTQYF. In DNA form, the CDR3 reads TGTGCCAGCAGCTTTGCGGGAGCCACCACAGATACGCAGTATTTT.

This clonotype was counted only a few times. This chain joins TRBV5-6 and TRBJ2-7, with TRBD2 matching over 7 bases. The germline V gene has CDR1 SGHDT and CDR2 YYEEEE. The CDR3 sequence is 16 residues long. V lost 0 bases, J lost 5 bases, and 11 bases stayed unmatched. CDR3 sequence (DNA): TGTGCCAGCAGCTTGGAACCAGCGGGGAGACCAGACGAGCAGTACTTC. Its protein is CASSLEPAGRPDEQYF.

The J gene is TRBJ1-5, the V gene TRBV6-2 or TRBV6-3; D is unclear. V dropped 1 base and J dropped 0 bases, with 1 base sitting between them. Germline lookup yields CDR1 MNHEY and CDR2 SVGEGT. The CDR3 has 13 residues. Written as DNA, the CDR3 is TGTGCCAGCAGTTACTTTAGCAATCAGCCCCAGCATTTT. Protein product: CASSYFSNQPQHF.

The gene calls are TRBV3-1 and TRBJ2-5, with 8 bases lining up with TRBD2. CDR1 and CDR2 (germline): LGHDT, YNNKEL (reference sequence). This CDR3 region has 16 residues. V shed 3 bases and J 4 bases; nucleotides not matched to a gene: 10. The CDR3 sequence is CASSHPGTRVRETQYF. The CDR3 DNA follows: TGTGCCAGCAGCCATCCCGGGACTAGGGTCCGAGAGACCCAGTACTTC.

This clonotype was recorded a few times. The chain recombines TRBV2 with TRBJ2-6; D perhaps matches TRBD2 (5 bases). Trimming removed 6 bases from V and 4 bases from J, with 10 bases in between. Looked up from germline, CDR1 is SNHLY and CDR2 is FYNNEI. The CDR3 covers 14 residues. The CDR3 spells CASSGERGANVLTF. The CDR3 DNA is TGTGCCAGCAGCGGGGAGAGGGGGGCCAACGTCCTGACTTTC.

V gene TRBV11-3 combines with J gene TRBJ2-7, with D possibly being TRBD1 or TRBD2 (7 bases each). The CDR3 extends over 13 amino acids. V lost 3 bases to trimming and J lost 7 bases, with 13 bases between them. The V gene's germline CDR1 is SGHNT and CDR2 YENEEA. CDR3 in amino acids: CASSLYRGGEQYF. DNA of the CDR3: TGTGCCAGCAGCTTGTACAGGGGAGGGGAGCAGTACTTC.

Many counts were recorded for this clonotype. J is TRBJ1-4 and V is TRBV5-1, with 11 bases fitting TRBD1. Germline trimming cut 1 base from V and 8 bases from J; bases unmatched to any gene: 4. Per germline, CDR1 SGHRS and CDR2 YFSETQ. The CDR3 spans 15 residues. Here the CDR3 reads CASSLTGTGGEKLFF. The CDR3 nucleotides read TGCGCCAGCAGCTTGACCGGGACAGGGGGGGAAAAACTGTTTTTT.

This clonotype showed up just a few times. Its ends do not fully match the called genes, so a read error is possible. CDR3 coding DNA: TGTGCTAGCAGCGGAGTAGTATACAATGAGCAGTTCTTC. Its protein is CASSGVVYNEQFF. This sequence joins TRBV5-6 and TRBJ2-1; D perhaps matches TRBD2 (5 bases). CDR3 length: 13 residues. Per germline, CDR1 SGHDT and CDR2 YYEEEE.

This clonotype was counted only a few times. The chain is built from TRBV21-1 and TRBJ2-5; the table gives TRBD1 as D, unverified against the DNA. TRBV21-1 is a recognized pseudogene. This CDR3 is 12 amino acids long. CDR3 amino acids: CARTGGRETQYF. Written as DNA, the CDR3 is TGTGCCAGAACAGGGGGCCGAGAGACCCAGTACTTC.

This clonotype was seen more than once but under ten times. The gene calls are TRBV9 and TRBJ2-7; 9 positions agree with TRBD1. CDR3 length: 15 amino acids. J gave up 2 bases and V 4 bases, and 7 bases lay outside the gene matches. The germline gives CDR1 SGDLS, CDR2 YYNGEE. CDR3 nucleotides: TGTGCCAGCAGCACCGGACAGGGGCCGACCTACGAGCAGTACTTC. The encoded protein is CASSTGQGPTYEQYF.

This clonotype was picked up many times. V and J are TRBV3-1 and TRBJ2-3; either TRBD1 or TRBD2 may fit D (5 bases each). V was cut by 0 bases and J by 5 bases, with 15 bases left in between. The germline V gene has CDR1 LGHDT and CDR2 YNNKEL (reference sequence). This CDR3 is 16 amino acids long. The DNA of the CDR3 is TGTGCCAGCAGCCAAGACAGGGACCCCTTAGTAGATACGCAGTATTTT. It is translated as CASSQDRDPLVDTQYF.

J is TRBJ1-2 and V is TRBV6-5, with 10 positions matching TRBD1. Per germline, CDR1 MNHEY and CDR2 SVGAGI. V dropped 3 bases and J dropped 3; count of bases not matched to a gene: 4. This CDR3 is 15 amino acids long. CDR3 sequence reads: CASSYSGQGDYGYTF. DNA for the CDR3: TGTGCCAGCAGTTATTCCGGACAGGGGGACTATGGCTACACCTTC.